A selection of T cell receptor beta chains follows, all from one sample in a study of cytomegalovirus exposure and HLA in healthy donors. Sequencing was performed with immunoSEQ multiplex PCR; in TCRdb, only in-frame clones are kept and a portion is missing. This sample carries 160,000 or so clones, roughly 76% of them seen once, and the ten largest clones take 4.9%. The sample was PBMCs. The receptor source for this set is a woman aged 18 to 35 in good health and CMV-seropositive. Each CDR3 is given with its conserved first and last residue. The order of the fields is J gene, V gene, D gene, CDR3 length, clone size, CDR3 protein, CDR3 DNA. The D gene is left open where the match is weak. Expanded clones are given a class, and other clones once, few, many or no size at all.

>TRBJ1-4|TRBV28|.|14|.
CASREGGTNEKLFF
TGTGCCAGCAGGGAGGGTGGAACTAATGAAAAACTGTTTTTT
>TRBJ1-5|TRBV12-1|.|14|once
CASSPGRANQPQHF
TGTGCCAGCAGTCCGGGGAGGGCGAATCAGCCCCAGCATTTT
>TRBJ1-6|TRBV5-1|.|15|.
CASSPIQGLESPLHF
TGCGCCAGCAGCCCTATACAGGGTTTAGAATCACCCCTCCACTTT
>TRBJ1-1|TRBV7-2|.|14|.
CASSLEGPWAEAFF
TGTGCCAGCAGCTTAGAGGGGCCGTGGGCTGAAGCTTTCTTT
>TRBJ2-5|TRBV2|TRBD2|16|.
CARGLAGGPGLETQYF
TGTGCCAGAGGACTAGCGGGGGGCCCTGGTTTGGAGACCCAGTACTTC
>TRBJ1-4|TRBV5-1|.|16|.
CASSLVAGATNEKLFF
TGCGCCAGCAGCTTAGTCGCAGGGGCAACTAATGAAAAACTGTTTTTT
>TRBJ2-6|TRBV19|TRBD1|19|.
CASIGKTWDRWSGANVLTF
TGTGCCAGTATCGGAAAGACTTGGGACAGGTGGTCTGGGGCCAACGTCCTGACTTTC
>TRBJ1-5|TRBV30|.|12|.
CAWSRDNQPQHF
TGTGCCTGGAGCAGGGACAATCAGCCCCAGCATTTT
>TRBJ2-3|TRBV11-2|TRBD2|15|once
CASIDGGAYPDTQYF
TGTGCCAGCATTGACGGGGGGGCCTACCCAGATACGCAGTATTTT
>TRBJ1-5|TRBV12-5|.|11|.
CASARNQPQHF
TGTGCTAGTGCCAGGAACCAGCCCCAGCATTTT
>TRBJ2-7|TRBV20-1|TRBD2|11|.
CSAGGGYEQYF
TGCAGTGCTGGGGGGGGGTACGAGCAGTACTTC
>TRBJ1-4|TRBV4-1|TRBD1|15|.
CASSQTGTGEEKLFF
TGCGCCAGCAGCCAGACCGGGACAGGGGAGGAAAAACTGTTTTTT
>TRBJ1-1|TRBV10-3|.|13|.
CAISGVRDHEAFF
TGTGCCATCAGTGGAGTTCGGGATCATGAAGCTTTCTTT
>TRBJ1-5|TRBV30|TRBD1|15|.
CAWRRQGYSNQPQHF
TGTGCCTGGAGAAGACAGGGTTATAGCAATCAGCCCCAGCATTTT
>TRBJ2-3|TRBV5-1|TRBD2|16|few
CASSPSSGARTDTQYF
TGCGCCAGCAGCCCCTCTAGCGGGGCCCGCACAGATACGCAGTATTTT
>TRBJ1-3|TRBV19|.|14|.
CASTPRDSGNTIYF
TGTGCCAGTACCCCCCGAGACTCTGGAAACACCATATATTTT
>TRBJ2-6|TRBV5-1|.|17|.
CASSLGGTGGGANVLTF
TGCGCCAGCAGCTTGGGGGGGACTGGCGGTGGGGCCAACGTCCTGACTTTC
>TRBJ1-1|TRBV5-8|TRBD1|17|.
CASSLVGTGRLRTEAFF
TGTGCCAGCAGCTTGGTGGGGACAGGGAGGTTACGGACTGAAGCTTTCTTT
>TRBJ2-6|TRBV7-3|.|16|once
CASSSPQLSGANVLTF
TGTGCCAGCAGCTCGCCACAGCTCTCTGGGGCCAACGTCCTGACTTTC
>TRBJ1-2|TRBV10-2|.|14|.
CASSEGPLFYGYTF
TGCGCCAGCAGTGAGGGCCCGTTGTTTTATGGCTACACCTTC
>TRBJ1-1|TRBV25-1|.|13|.
CASSEGAASEAFF
TGTGCCAGCAGTGAAGGGGCTGCATCGGAAGCTTTCTTT
>TRBJ2-3|TRBV28|.|17|.
CASSLWTLKPSTDTQYF
TGTGCCAGCAGTTTATGGACACTTAAGCCAAGCACAGATACGCAGTATTTT
>TRBJ1-1|TRBV27|.|13|.
CASSNLPNTEAFF
TGTGCCAGCAGCAACCTACCTAACACTGAAGCTTTCTTT
>TRBJ2-7|TRBV18|.|15|.
CASSPLPDTIYEQYF
TGTGCCAGCTCACCATTACCGGACACTATCTACGAGCAGTACTTC
>TRBJ2-1|TRBV25-1|TRBD2|17|.
CASSAVMSAGGRSEQFF
TGTGCCAGCAGTGCAGTGATGTCGGCGGGGGGCCGGTCTGAGCAGTTCTTC
>TRBJ2-7|TRBV5-1|TRBD2|14|.
CASSLQATSGEQYF
TGCGCCAGCAGCTTGCAAGCTACTAGCGGCGAGCAGTACTTC
>TRBJ2-7|TRBV2|.|11|.
CASSLRQEQYF
TGTGCCAGCAGTCTTCGTCAGGAGCAGTACTTC
>TRBJ2-3|TRBV7-2|TRBD2|16|.
CASSIRRGGDTDTQYF
TGTGCCAGCAGCATACGACGCGGGGGGGACACAGATACGCAGTATTTT
>TRBJ2-5|TRBV14|.|15|.
CASSQTGWYQETQYF
TGTGCCAGCAGCCAAACAGGGTGGTACCAAGAGACCCAGTACTTC
>TRBJ2-7|TRBV11-2|.|15|.
CASSFLLVGSYEQYF
TGTGCCAGCAGTTTCCTACTTGTGGGGAGCTACGAGCAGTACTTC
>TRBJ2-7|TRBV5-4|TRBD1|16|.
CASSLEGTGIPYEQYF
TGTGCCAGCAGCTTGGAGGGGACAGGGATCCCCTACGAGCAGTACTTC
>TRBJ1-1|TRBV7-9|TRBD1|16|.
CSSSSGTVSKIAEAFF
TGTTCCAGCAGCTCCGGGACAGTGTCTAAGATCGCTGAAGCTTTCTTT
>TRBJ1-2|TRBV7-2|TRBD1|16|.
CASSLDLGQGEDGYTF
TGTGCCAGCAGCTTAGACTTGGGACAGGGGGAGGATGGCTACACCTTC
>TRBJ1-5|TRBV7-8|.|16|.
CASSANIGSLNQPQHF
TGTGCCAGCAGCGCTAATATCGGGAGTCTAAATCAGCCCCAGCATTTT
>TRBJ1-2|TRBV15|.|15|.
CATSSVGGLGYGYTF
TGTGCCACCAGCAGTGTAGGAGGTCTTGGCTATGGCTACACCTTC
>TRBJ2-7|TRBV6-5|.|12|.
CAGRLPYYEQYF
TGTGCCGGCAGACTCCCCTACTACGAGCAGTACTTC
>TRBJ2-1|TRBV18|TRBD2|12|.
CASSPSGEEQFF
TGTGCCAGCTCACCCAGCGGGGAGGAGCAGTTCTTC
>TRBJ1-2|TRBV5-1|.|15|.
CASSLGPLEGVGYTF
TGCGCCAGCAGCTTGGGGCCCTTGGAGGGCGTTGGCTACACCTTC
>TRBJ1-1|TRBV27|.|16|few
CASSPPPRAMNTEAFF
TGTGCCAGCAGTCCGCCCCCCAGGGCCATGAACACTGAAGCTTTCTTT
>TRBJ1-1|TRBV4-3|TRBD1|15|few
CASSQIGQGDTEAFF
TGCGCCAGCAGCCAGATTGGACAGGGGGACACTGAAGCTTTCTTT
>TRBJ1-1|TRBV7-9|.|13|.
CASSFEENTEAFF
TGTGCCAGCAGCTTTGAGGAGAACACTGAAGCTTTCTTT
>TRBJ2-7|TRBV27|TRBD1|14|.
CASSATGGFYEQYF
TGTGCCAGCAGTGCGACAGGGGGCTTTTACGAGCAGTACTTC
>TRBJ1-2|TRBV6-5|.|14|few
CASKGGGTNYGYTF
TGTGCCAGCAAGGGAGGAGGGACTAACTATGGCTACACCTTC
>TRBJ1-4|TRBV10-3|.|13|.
CAIRAGVDEKLFF
TGTGCCATCAGAGCAGGGGTTGATGAAAAACTGTTTTTT
>TRBJ1-1|TRBV11-3|TRBD1|14|.
CASSPGQGTTEAFF
TGTGCCAGCAGCCCCGGACAGGGGACGACTGAAGCTTTCTTT
>TRBJ1-1|TRBV6-6|.|13|.
CASSYSIQAEAFF
TGTGCCAGCAGTTACTCGATACAGGCTGAAGCTTTCTTT